These 25 T cell receptor beta chains were sequenced from one sample in a study of response to subunit inactivated influenza vaccine. MiXCR, applied by TCRdb to the RT-PCR reads, yields one record per CDR3 protein. The sample shows 700,000 to 900,000 distinct CDR3 sequences, around 21% of them seen only once. Sequenced here: PBMCs from blood, sampled less than 6 days after vaccination. These receptors were taken from a man over 45 who received an inactivated influenza vaccine.

V and J are TRBV12-3 or TRBV12-4 and TRBJ1-4; no firm D call. This CDR3 contains 16 residues. The V end lost 6 bases, the J end lost 3 bases, and 17 bases lay between the germline ends. The CDR3 bases are TGTGCCAGCAGCCAACGCCCCGGTCCGTCTAATGAAAAACTGTTTTTT. Amino acid sequence: CASSQRPGPSNEKLFF.

The chain carries TRBV7-9 and TRBJ2-4, with D uncertain. The CDR3 covers 15 residues. Germline V gives CDR1 SEHNR, CDR2 FQNEAQ (reference sequence). Trimming shortened V by 2 bases and J by 9 bases, and 17 bases separated the two germline ends. CDR3 sequence: CASSLTGPESGIQYF. In DNA form, the CDR3 reads TGTGCCAGCAGCTTAACCGGGCCTGAGAGTGGCATTCAGTACTTC.

The V gene is TRBV28, the J gene TRBJ2-5, with 8 nucleotides matching TRBD1. The CDR3 totals 15 residues. J gave up 1 base and V 5 bases, and 6 bases lay outside the gene matches. Germline V gene data show CDR1 as MDHEN and CDR2 as SYDVKM. The CDR3 coding sequence is TGTGCCAGCAGTGTTCCGGGACAGGCCCAAGAGACCCAGTACTTC. Translating gives CASSVPGQAQETQYF.

The V gene is TRBV7-9, the J gene TRBJ2-1; TRBD2 matches 7 bases. V was clipped by 3 bases and J by 3 bases; unmatched bases: 11. CDR1 is SEHNR and CDR2 is FQNEAQ in the germline V gene (reference sequence). This CDR3 has 17 residues. This chain's CDR3 is CASSFWVAGDDYNEQFF. The CDR3 coding sequence is TGTGCCAGCAGCTTCTGGGTGGCGGGGGACGACTACAATGAGCAGTTCTTC.

Here the CDR3 DNA reads TGTGCCAGCAGTTACTTAGAATTTGAGCAGTTCTTC. Translation gives CASSYLEFEQFF. The genes are TRBV6-6 and TRBJ2-1; no reliable D call. The CDR3 covers 12 residues. V was pared by 1 base and J by 9 bases, with 7 bases between. The germline gives CDR1 MNHNY, CDR2 SVGAGI (reference sequence).

This clonotype has just a few counts. V is TRBV18 and J is TRBJ2-7; no definite D call. CDR1 KGHSH and CDR2 LQKENI come from the germline V gene. The length of the CDR3 is 12 residues. V lost 3 bases and J lost 3, with 6 bases in between. CDR3: CASSPEFYEQYF. The CDR3 nucleotides are TGTGCCAGCTCACCCGAGTTCTACGAGCAGTACTTC.

V gene TRBV11-2 combines with J gene TRBJ2-7; 13 bases fit TRBD2. The CDR3 has 19 amino acids. Germline V lookup: CDR1 SGHAT, CDR2 FQNNGV. V was pared by 4 bases and J by 1 base, with 13 bases of the junction left unmatched. The CDR3, as DNA: TGTGCCAGCAGCTCGAAATCCGGGACTAGCGGGGCTAAATCCTACGAGCAGTACTTC. Its protein product is CASSSKSGTSGAKSYEQYF.

J is TRBJ2-2 and V is TRBV20-1, with TRBD1 as a possible D gene (6 bases). Between the trimmed V and J ends, which lost 3 bases and 1 base, there was a span of 18 bases. This CDR3 comprises 17 residues. CDR1 and CDR2 (germline): DFQATT, SNEGSKA (reference sequence). The CDR3 here is CSASSTPGQRNTGELFF. The DNA of the CDR3 is TGCAGTGCTAGCAGCACTCCGGGACAAAGGAACACCGGGGAGCTGTTTTTT.

In this sample, this clonotype turned up a few times. V usage is TRBV3-1 and J usage is TRBJ2-1; D gene unclear. This CDR3 has 11 residues. V was pared by 1 base and J by 10 bases, with 5 bases between. CDR1 is LGHDT, CDR2 YNNKEL, per germline (reference sequence). The CDR3: CASSQAQEQFF. CDR3 DNA sequence: TGTGCCAGCAGCCAAGCCCAAGAGCAGTTCTTC.

J is TRBJ1-2 and V is TRBV6-2 or TRBV6-3, with D possibly being TRBD1 (5 bases). Between the trimmed V and J ends, which lost 8 bases and 5 bases, there was a span of 18 bases. Germline-derived CDR1 and CDR2 are MNHEY and SVGEGT. The CDR3 sequence is 14 residues long. CDR3 loop: CASSTDRGLYGYTF. As DNA, the CDR3 is TGTGCCAGCTCAACCGACCGGGGCCTGTATGGCTACACCTTC.

This CDR3 reads CASRLPRYNSPLHF. Here the CDR3 DNA reads TGTGCCAGCAGACTCCCACGATACAATTCACCCCTCCACTTT. V usage is TRBV28 and J usage is TRBJ1-6; D not resolved. This CDR3 is built from 14 residues. With 6 bases removed from V and 7 bases from J, the gap between germline ends came to 13 bases. Germline CDR1 is MDHEN and CDR2 is SYDVKM.

This clonotype was counted only a few times. The chain recombines TRBV5-1 with TRBJ1-1, with D possibly matching TRBD1 (6 bases). This CDR3 region has 13 residues. Trimming shortened V by 3 bases and J by 3 bases, and 9 bases separated the two germline ends. The V gene's germline CDR1 is SGHRS and CDR2 YFSETQ. Here the CDR3 DNA reads TGCGCCAGCAGCTCCCAGGGGCACACTGAAGCTTTCTTT. It specifies CASSSQGHTEAFF.

The chain couples TRBV7-9 to TRBJ2-7; TRBD1 agrees at 7 bases. V was pared by 2 bases and J by 6 bases, with 10 bases of the junction left unmatched. The CDR3 consists of 15 residues. Germline CDR1 is SEHNR and CDR2 is FQNEAQ (reference sequence). The CDR3 coding sequence is TGTGCCAGCAGCTTATCCGGGACAGCGAAACCCGAGCAGTACTTC. As protein: CASSLSGTAKPEQYF.

The chain uses TRBV10-3 and TRBJ2-1, with 11 bases identical to TRBD2. The CDR3 has 16 residues. Germline V gives CDR1 ENHRY, CDR2 SYGVKD. The J segment lost 5 bases and the V segment lost 7 bases, leaving 10 bases of the junction unmatched. In DNA, the CDR3 is TGTGCCATCACCAAAAGTAGCGGGAGGGCCGACAATGAGCAGTTCTTC. Encoded protein: CAITKSSGRADNEQFF.

This clonotype has only a few counts. The CDR3 DNA follows: TGTGCCAGCAGTCCTACGGGACTAGTAACCGAGACCCAGTACTTC. This translates into CASSPTGLVTETQYF. The chain couples TRBV7-2 to TRBJ2-5, with 8 bases that match TRBD2. V was pared by 6 bases and J by 5 bases, with 11 bases of the junction left unmatched. This CDR3 region has 15 residues. Germline values: CDR1 SGHTA, CDR2 FQGNSA.

This sequence joins TRBV6-5 and TRBJ1-5; D unclear. The CDR3 is made up of 14 amino acids. The germline CDR1 and CDR2 sequences are MNHEY and SVGAGI. V gave up 0 bases and J gave up 6 bases, with 9 bases separating them. The CDR3 region is CASSYSGSGQPQHF. CDR3 nucleotide sequence: TGTGCCAGCAGTTACTCAGGGTCAGGTCAGCCCCAGCATTTT.

This clonotype was observed a few times. The gene calls are TRBV6-5 and TRBJ1-3; D is perhaps TRBD1 (6 bases). CDR1 and CDR2 from the germline V gene are MNHEY and SVGAGI. Trimming shortened V by 2 bases and J by 3 bases, and 14 bases separated the two germline ends. The CDR3 is 16 amino acids. The DNA for the CDR3 is TGTGCCAGCAGTTACAGCGGGCAGGGGATTGGAAACACCATATATTTT. Translated: CASSYSGQGIGNTIYF.

The genes are TRBV7-2 and TRBJ1-6; D unresolved. Germline CDR1 SGHTA, CDR2 FQGNSA. CDR3 length: 15 residues. V was clipped by 3 bases and J by 0 bases, with 6 bases between them. CDR3 nucleotides: TGTGCCAGCAGCTTCCACCCCTCCTATAATTCACCCCTCCACTTT. It is translated as CASSFHPSYNSPLHF.

This sequence joins TRBV13 and TRBJ2-1; tentative D call: TRBD1 (6 bases). Germline V gene data show CDR1 as PRHDT and CDR2 as FYEKMQ (reference sequence). This CDR3 comprises 16 residues. Trimming took 5 bases from V and 4 from J, leaving 18 bases between them. The CDR3 coding sequence is TGTGCCAGCAGCCAAACCCGGGACACATTTTACAATGAGCAGTTCTTC. It codes for CASSQTRDTFYNEQFF.

In its sample, this clonotype was seen a few times. This rearrangement joins TRBV20-1 to TRBJ1-2; 10 bases line up with TRBD1. Trimming at V came to 6 bases and at J to 8 bases, leaving 12 bases not matched to a gene. Germline V CDR1 and CDR2: DFQATT, SNEGSKA (reference sequence). There are 14 residues in the CDR3. The CDR3 nucleotides are TGCAGTGCCGTGAACCTCGACAGGGGGCTAGGCTACACCTTC. Protein sequence: CSAVNLDRGLGYTF.

This clonotype has more than one count but fewer than ten. The genes are TRBV12-3 or TRBV12-4 and TRBJ2-1; 9 bases map to TRBD2. Losses at the gene ends were 5 bases for V and 6 bases for J; bases not matched to a gene: 11. This CDR3 contains 16 residues. CDR3 bases: TGTGCCAGCAGTGGTATAGCGGGGGCCGGGCGCAATGAGCAGTTCTTC. Its protein product is CASSGIAGAGRNEQFF.

The rearrangement uses TRBV5-5 and TRBJ2-5, with 8 bases matching TRBD2. With V trimmed by 0 bases and J by 3 bases, 4 bases remained unmatched. CDR1 and CDR2 (germline): SGHKS, YYEKEE (reference sequence). This CDR3 has 15 amino acids. The CDR3 sequence: CASSLAGTREETQYF. In DNA form, the CDR3 reads TGTGCCAGCAGCTTGGCAGGGACTAGGGAAGAGACCCAGTACTTC.

V and J are TRBV12-3 or TRBV12-4 and TRBJ2-3; either TRBD1 or TRBD2 may supply D (6 bases each). This CDR3 has 17 residues. V lost 7 bases, J lost 2 bases, and 22 bases lay in between. CDR3 loop: CASTERYRGQYTDTQYF. In DNA, the CDR3 is TGTGCCAGCACCGAGAGATATCGGGGGCAATACACAGATACGCAGTATTTT.

This chain uses TRBV20-1 with TRBJ1-1, with TRBD1 as a possible D gene (5 bases). CDR3 length equals 14 residues. The germline gives CDR1 DFQATT, CDR2 SNEGSKA (reference sequence). V was trimmed by 1 base and J by 2 bases, leaving 11 bases between them. CDR3 coding DNA: TGCAGTGCTAGAGGGGACTTACAAAACACTGAAGCTTTCTTT. This encodes CSARGDLQNTEAFF.

The chain employs TRBV5-1 and TRBJ1-3, with 12 bases matching TRBD1. Trimming at V came to 4 bases and at J to 5 bases, leaving 4 bases not matched to a gene. Germline values: CDR1 SGHRS, CDR2 YFSETQ. CDR3 length: 15 amino acids. The chain's CDR3 is CASSAGTGGRNTIYF. CDR3 coding DNA: TGCGCCAGCAGCGCCGGGACAGGGGGCAGAAACACCATATATTTT.